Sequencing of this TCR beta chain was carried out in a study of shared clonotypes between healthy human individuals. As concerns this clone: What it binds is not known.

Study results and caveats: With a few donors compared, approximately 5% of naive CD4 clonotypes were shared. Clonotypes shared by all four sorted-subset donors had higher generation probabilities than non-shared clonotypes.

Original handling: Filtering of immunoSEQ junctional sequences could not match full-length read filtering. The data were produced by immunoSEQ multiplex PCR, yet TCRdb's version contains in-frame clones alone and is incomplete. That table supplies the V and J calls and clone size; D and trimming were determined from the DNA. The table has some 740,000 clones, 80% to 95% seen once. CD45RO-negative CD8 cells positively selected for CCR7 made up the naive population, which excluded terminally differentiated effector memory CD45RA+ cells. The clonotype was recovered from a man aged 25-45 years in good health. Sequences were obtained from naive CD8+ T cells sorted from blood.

The CDR3 protein is CASSELSGSIYEQYF. DNA of the CDR3: TGTGCCAGCAGTGAACTAAGCGGGAGTATCTACGAGCAGTACTTC. The chain has TRBV6-1 and TRBJ2-7; 8 bases fit TRBD2. Trimming cost V 2 bases and J 3 bases; bases outside gene matches: 6. CDR3 length: 15 residues. CDR1 and CDR2 (germline): MNHNS, SASEGT.